A single sample is the source of the 21 T cell receptor beta chains below, sequenced in a study of cytomegalovirus exposure and HLA in healthy donors. Sequenced by immunoSEQ multiplex PCR; TCRdb stores in-frame clones only, minus some. The data hold 150,000 to 200,000 clones, with more than 70% observed a single time. The sequenced sample consisted of PBMCs. Receptors were obtained from a woman in her late teens or twenties in good health and CMV-seronegative.

This chain uses TRBV12-5 with TRBJ2-2, with D uncertain. The germline CDR1 and CDR2 sequences are LGHNT and FRNRAP. The CDR3 is 17 residues long. V lost 0 bases and J 3 bases, leaving 14 bases between the germline ends. CDR3 sequence (DNA): TGTGCTAGTGGTTTGGTACCTCGGAACAGACACACCGGGGAGCTGTTTTTT. Its translation: CASGLVPRNRHTGELFF.

The J gene is TRBJ2-5, the V gene TRBV15, with D possibly TRBD1 on 6 matching bases. This CDR3 has 15 residues. The V end was cut by 3 bases, the J end by 8 bases, with 19 bases between. From germline, CDR1 is LNHNV and CDR2 YYDKDF (reference sequence). CDR3 in DNA: TGTGCCACCAGCAGGGTGGGGGCGGGCGCTTCTACCCAGTACTTC. Translated, it gives CATSRVGAGASTQYF.

J is TRBJ1-2 and V is TRBV6-5; 8 positions agree with TRBD1. This CDR3 comprises 13 residues. CDR1 and CDR2 (germline): MNHEY, SVGAGI. V gave up 5 bases and J gave up 4 bases; unmatched junction bases: 3. Written as DNA, the CDR3 is TGTGCCAGCAGTGAACAGGGGGGCTATGGCTACACCTTC. Its translation is CASSEQGGYGYTF.

The chain uses TRBV6-5 and TRBJ2-7, with TRBD1 as a possible D gene (6 bases). V was trimmed by 6 bases and J by 2 bases, leaving 11 bases between them. Per the germline V gene, CDR1 is MNHEY and CDR2 is SVGAGI. The CDR3 has 13 residues. Here the CDR3 DNA reads TGTGCCAGCAGCCGTCGGACAGCCTACGAGCAGTACTTC. As protein: CASSRRTAYEQYF.

CDR3 protein: CSVETQGRNTEAFF. CDR3 nucleotide sequence: TGCAGCGTTGAAACTCAGGGGCGTAACACTGAAGCTTTCTTT. The genes are TRBV29-1 and TRBJ1-1; a weak D match, TRBD1 (6 bases). The CDR3 sequence is 14 residues long. The germline V gene encodes CDR1 SQVTM and CDR2 ANQGSEA. V lost 2 bases and J 2 bases, leaving 12 bases between the germline ends.

This clone has just one count. The V and J genes are TRBV4-1 and TRBJ1-3, with D perhaps TRBD1 (5 bases). This CDR3 has 17 amino acids. Germline CDR1 MGHRA, CDR2 YSYEKL. V lost 0 bases and J lost 0, with 12 bases in between. CDR3 sequence reads: CASSQERAQVSGNTIYF. DNA of the CDR3: TGCGCCAGCAGCCAAGAACGCGCACAGGTCTCTGGAAACACCATATATTTT.

This chain joins TRBV5-4 and TRBJ2-7; D unresolved. In germline, CDR1 is SGHNT, CDR2 YYREEE (reference sequence). The CDR3 length is 16 residues. With 0 bases removed from V and 2 bases from J, the gap between germline ends came to 15 bases. CDR3 bases: TGTGCCAGCAGCTTGGCTCGTAGTAGTCGAACCTACGAGCAGTACTTC. Its translation is CASSLARSSRTYEQYF.

The CDR3 DNA reads TGTGCCAGCAGCTACGGGACAACCTCCAGCACAGATACGCAGTATTTT. It specifies CASSYGTTSSTDTQYF. This chain joins TRBV7-9 and TRBJ2-3; a weak D match, TRBD1 (6 bases). Trimming took off 4 bases at V and 0 bases at J, with 14 bases between the two ends. Germline CDR1 reads SEHNR; CDR2 reads FQNEAQ (reference sequence). The CDR3 is 16 residues long.

The chain carries TRBV9 and TRBJ2-3; the match to TRBD2 covers 7 bases. The CDR3 consists of 14 residues. The germline gives CDR1 SGDLS, CDR2 YYNGEE. V lost 0 bases and J lost 11; bases outside the gene matches: 9. CDR3 nucleotides: TGTGCCAGCAGCGTAGTGGGGGGGGAAGATTGGCAGTATTTT. Protein sequence: CASSVVGGEDWQYF. Full variable domain (remainder filled in from reference TRBV9 and TRBJ2-3): DSGVTQTPKHLITATGQRVTLRCSPRSGDLSVYWYQQSLDQGLQFLIQYYNGEERAKGNILERFSAQQFPDLHSELNLSSLELGDSALYFCASSVVGGEDWQYFGPGTRLTVL.

This clone has a handful of counts. The chain links TRBV19 to TRBJ1-4, with D perhaps matching TRBD1 (5 bases). This CDR3 comprises 18 residues. V gave up 7 bases and J gave up 3 bases, with 24 bases separating them. The germline V gene encodes CDR1 LNHDA and CDR2 SQIVND (reference sequence). Written as DNA, the CDR3 is TGTGCCAGTAATCCCCGCCTCCAGGGTAGTGCGGCTAATGAAAAACTGTTTTTT. Amino acid sequence: CASNPRLQGSAANEKLFF.

This chain connects TRBV10-3 to TRBJ2-3, with unresolved D. From germline, CDR1 is ENHRY and CDR2 SYGVKD. Deletions cut 10 bases from V and 5 bases from J, with 7 bases between. The CDR3 covers 10 residues. The CDR3 loop is CATIGDTQYF. CDR3 in DNA: TGTGCCACCATCGGAGATACGCAGTATTTT.

The chain couples TRBV5-1 to TRBJ1-1; 7 positions agree with TRBD1. The CDR3 covers 15 residues. The germline CDR1 and CDR2 sequences are SGHRS and YFSETQ. The V and J ends lost 0 bases and 5 bases, in that order; junction bases with no gene match: 7. CDR3 in DNA: TGCGCCAGCAGCTTGGGACAGGGAACTGGGACTGAAGCTTTCTTT. Its translation: CASSLGQGTGTEAFF.

This sequence joins TRBV2 and TRBJ2-1; 14 positions agree with TRBD2. V gave up 11 bases and J gave up 0 bases; unmatched junction bases: 12. This CDR3 contains 18 residues. In germline, CDR1 is SNHLY, CDR2 FYNNEI. CDR3 sequence: CADEGLAGDRSSYNEQFF. CDR3 nucleotide sequence: TGTGCCGATGAGGGACTAGCGGGGGATAGAAGCTCCTACAATGAGCAGTTCTTC.

This clone was detected once. J is TRBJ2-3 and V is TRBV11-2, with D possibly being TRBD2 (6 bases). Germline V gene lookup returns CDR1 SGHAT and CDR2 FQNNGV. The CDR3 has 17 residues. Between the trimmed V and J ends, which lost 1 base and 1 base, there was a span of 15 bases. The CDR3 spells CASSLVFRSGGTDTQYF. CDR3 nucleotides: TGTGCCAGCAGCTTAGTCTTTCGCTCGGGGGGCACAGATACGCAGTATTTT.

The V call is TRBV10-3, the J call TRBJ2-3, with 12 nucleotides matching TRBD2. CDR3 length equals 16 residues. CDR1 is ENHRY, CDR2 SYGVKD, per germline. The J segment lost 3 bases and the V segment lost 3 bases, leaving 4 bases of the junction unmatched. The CDR3 bases are TGTGCCATCAGTGATCACGGGACTAGCGGGACAGATACGCAGTATTTT. This translates into CAISDHGTSGTDTQYF.

This clone was found a few times. The rearrangement uses TRBV19 and TRBJ1-2; 9 nucleotides match TRBD1. This CDR3 comprises 13 residues. Looked up from germline, CDR1 is LNHDA and CDR2 is SQIVND (reference sequence). The J segment lost 8 bases and the V segment lost 9 bases, leaving 10 bases of the junction unmatched. CDR3 protein: CASLRDRVEGYTF. CDR3 DNA: TGTGCCAGCCTCCGGGACAGGGTGGAGGGCTACACCTTC.

The sample holds one count of this clone. This rearrangement joins TRBV2 to TRBJ2-1, with D maybe TRBD2 (6 bases). Germline CDR1 and CDR2: SNHLY and FYNNEI. The CDR3 consists of 16 residues. The ends were cut back, 6 bases at V and 0 bases at J, with 15 bases in the middle. The CDR3 coding sequence is TGTGCCAGCAGCCGACGGGCGGGGAGCTCCTACAATGAGCAGTTCTTC. Translated, it gives CASSRRAGSSYNEQFF.

The rearrangement joins TRBV18 to TRBJ1-2; TRBD1 matches at 11 bases. This CDR3 contains 16 residues. J was trimmed by 2 bases and V by 0 bases; bases with no gene match: 2. Germline assignment: CDR1 KGHSH and CDR2 LQKENI. The CDR3 loop reads CASSPPGTGGNYGYTF. DNA for the CDR3: TGTGCCAGCTCACCACCGGGGACAGGGGGGAACTATGGCTACACCTTC.

The V and J genes are TRBV10-3 and TRBJ1-1; 11 bases line up with TRBD1. The V gene end was trimmed by 6 bases and the J gene end by 3 bases; junction bases not matched to a gene: 3. Germline values: CDR1 ENHRY, CDR2 SYGVKD. This CDR3 region has 14 residues. The CDR3 protein is CAISGQGAYTEAFF. Written as DNA, the CDR3 is TGTGCCATCAGCGGACAGGGGGCTTACACTGAAGCTTTCTTT.

The rearrangement links TRBV5-1 to TRBJ2-2; 11 nucleotides agree with TRBD1. After removal of 4 bases from V and 6 bases from J, the junction contained 5 bases not matched to a gene. This CDR3 is built from 15 residues. Germline assignment: CDR1 SGHRS and CDR2 YFSETQ. The CDR3 DNA is TGCGCCAGCAGCGAGGGACAGGGGGGACCCGGGGAGCTGTTTTTT. It codes for CASSEGQGGPGELFF.

The chain has TRBV19 and TRBJ2-7; 13 bases are a match to TRBD2. V lost 5 bases and J lost 2; bases outside the gene matches: 3. Germline CDR1 and CDR2: LNHDA and SQIVND (reference sequence). The CDR3 consists of 15 residues. The CDR3 loop reads CASSLGLAGPYEQYF. In nucleotides, the CDR3 is TGTGCCAGTAGTCTGGGACTAGCGGGGCCCTACGAGCAGTACTTC.